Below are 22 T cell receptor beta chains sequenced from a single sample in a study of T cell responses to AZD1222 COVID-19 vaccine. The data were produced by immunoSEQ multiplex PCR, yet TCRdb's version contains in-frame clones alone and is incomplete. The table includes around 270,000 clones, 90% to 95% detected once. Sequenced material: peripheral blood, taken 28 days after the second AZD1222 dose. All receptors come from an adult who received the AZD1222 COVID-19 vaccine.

CDR3 residues: CASSRGGTEAFF. CDR3 nucleotides: TGTGCCAGTAGTCGCGGGGGCACTGAAGCTTTCTTT. The V and J genes are TRBV19 and TRBJ1-1; a possible D gene is TRBD1 (5 bases). V lost 5 bases to trimming and J lost 4 bases, with 8 bases between them. The germline CDR1 and CDR2 sequences are LNHDA and SQIVND (reference sequence). This CDR3 has 12 residues.

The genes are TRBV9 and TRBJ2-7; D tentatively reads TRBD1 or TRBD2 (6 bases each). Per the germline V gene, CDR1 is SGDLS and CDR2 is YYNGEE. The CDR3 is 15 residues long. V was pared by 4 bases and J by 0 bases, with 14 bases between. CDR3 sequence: CASSTKGGSSYEQYF. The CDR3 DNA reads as TGTGCCAGCAGCACCAAGGGGGGAAGCTCCTACGAGCAGTACTTC.

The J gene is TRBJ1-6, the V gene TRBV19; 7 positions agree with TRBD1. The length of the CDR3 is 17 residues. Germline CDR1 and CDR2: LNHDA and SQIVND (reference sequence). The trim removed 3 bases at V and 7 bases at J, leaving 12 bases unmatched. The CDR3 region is CASSMVGDRMSNSPLHF. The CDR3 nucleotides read TGTGCCAGTAGTATGGTGGGGGACAGAATGTCGAATTCACCCCTCCACTTT. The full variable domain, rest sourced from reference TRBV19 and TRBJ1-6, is DGGITQSPKYLFRKEGQNVTLSCEQNLNHDAMYWYRQDPGQGLRLIYYSQIVNDFQKGDIAEGYSVSREKKESFPLTVTSAQKNPTAFYLCASSMVGDRMSNSPLHFGNGTRLTVT.

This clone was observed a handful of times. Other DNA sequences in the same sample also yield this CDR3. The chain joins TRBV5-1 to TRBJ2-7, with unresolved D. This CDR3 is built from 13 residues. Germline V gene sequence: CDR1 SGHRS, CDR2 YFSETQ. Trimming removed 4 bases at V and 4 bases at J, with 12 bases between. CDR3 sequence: CASSLGPLYEQYF. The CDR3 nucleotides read TGCGCCAGCAGCCTCGGGCCTCTTTACGAGCAGTACTTC.

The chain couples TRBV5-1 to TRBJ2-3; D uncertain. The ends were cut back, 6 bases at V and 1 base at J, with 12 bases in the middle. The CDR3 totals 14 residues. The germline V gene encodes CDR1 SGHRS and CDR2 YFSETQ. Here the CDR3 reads CASTPGSGTDTQYF. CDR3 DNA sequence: TGCGCCAGCACGCCTGGCAGCGGCACAGATACGCAGTATTTT. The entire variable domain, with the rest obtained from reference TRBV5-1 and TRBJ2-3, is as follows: KAGVTQTPRYLIKTRGQQVTLSCSPISGHRSVSWYQQTPGQGLQFLFEYFSETQRNKGNFPGRFSGRQFSNSRSEMNVSTLELGDSALYLCASTPGSGTDTQYFGPGTRLTVL.

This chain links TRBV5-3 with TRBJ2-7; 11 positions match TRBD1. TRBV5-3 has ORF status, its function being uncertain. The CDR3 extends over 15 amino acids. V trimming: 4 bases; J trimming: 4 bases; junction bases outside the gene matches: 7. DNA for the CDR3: TGTGCCAGAAGCCCGGTGGGGACAGGGGGGTACGAGCAGTACTTC. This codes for CARSPVGTGGYEQYF.

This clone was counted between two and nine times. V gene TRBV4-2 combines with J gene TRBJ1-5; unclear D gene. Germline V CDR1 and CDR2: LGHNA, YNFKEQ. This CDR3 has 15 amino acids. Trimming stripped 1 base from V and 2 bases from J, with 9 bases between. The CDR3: CASSQVWQGNQPQHF. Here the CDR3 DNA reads TGTGCCAGCAGCCAAGTCTGGCAGGGCAATCAGCCCCAGCATTTT.

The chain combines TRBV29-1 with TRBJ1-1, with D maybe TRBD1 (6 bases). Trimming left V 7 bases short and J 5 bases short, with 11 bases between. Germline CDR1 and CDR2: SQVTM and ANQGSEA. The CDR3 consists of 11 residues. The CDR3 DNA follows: TGCAGCGGCGCAGGGGAGACTGAAGCTTTCTTT. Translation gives CSGAGETEAFF.

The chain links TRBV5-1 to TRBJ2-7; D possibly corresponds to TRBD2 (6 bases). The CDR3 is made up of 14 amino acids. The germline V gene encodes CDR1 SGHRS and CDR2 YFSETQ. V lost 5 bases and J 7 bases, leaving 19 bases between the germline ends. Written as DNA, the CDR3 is TGCGCCAGCAGGCCTCTATGGGGGGATAAAGAGCAGTACTTC. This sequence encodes CASRPLWGDKEQYF.

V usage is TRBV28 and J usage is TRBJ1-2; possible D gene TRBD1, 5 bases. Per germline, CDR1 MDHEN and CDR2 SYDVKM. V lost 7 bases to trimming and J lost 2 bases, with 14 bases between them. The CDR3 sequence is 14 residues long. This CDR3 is CASTQIQANYGYTF. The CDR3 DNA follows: TGTGCCAGCACCCAGATACAGGCGAACTATGGCTACACCTTC.

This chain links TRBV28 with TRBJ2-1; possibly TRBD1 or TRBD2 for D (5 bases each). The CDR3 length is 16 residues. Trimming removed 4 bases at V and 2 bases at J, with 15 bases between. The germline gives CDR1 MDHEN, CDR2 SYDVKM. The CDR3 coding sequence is TGTGCCAGCAGTTCGCCCGGGACCCCTCCCTACAATGAGCAGTTCTTC. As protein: CASSSPGTPPYNEQFF.

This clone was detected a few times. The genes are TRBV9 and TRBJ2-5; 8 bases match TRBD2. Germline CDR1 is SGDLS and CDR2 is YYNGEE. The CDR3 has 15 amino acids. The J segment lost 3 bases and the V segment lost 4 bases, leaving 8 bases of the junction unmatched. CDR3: CASSFTGTSEETQYF. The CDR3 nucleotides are TGTGCCAGCAGCTTTACCGGGACTAGTGAAGAGACCCAGTACTTC.

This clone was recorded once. The CDR3 sequence: CASSQGGADEKLFF. The DNA of the CDR3 is TGTGCCAGCAGCCAAGGGGGGGCTGACGAAAAACTGTTTTTT. V gene TRBV3-1 (or the pseudogene TRBV3-2) combines with J gene TRBJ1-4; possibly TRBD1 for D (6 bases). The germline V gene encodes CDR1 LGHDT and CDR2 YNNKEL (reference sequence). CDR3 length equals 14 residues. The ends were cut back, 1 base at V and 8 bases at J, with 11 bases in the middle.

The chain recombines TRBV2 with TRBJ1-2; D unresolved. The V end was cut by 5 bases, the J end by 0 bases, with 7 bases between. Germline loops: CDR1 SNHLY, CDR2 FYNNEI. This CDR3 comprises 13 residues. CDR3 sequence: CASSYISNYGYTF. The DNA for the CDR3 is TGTGCCAGCAGTTATATATCTAACTATGGCTACACCTTC. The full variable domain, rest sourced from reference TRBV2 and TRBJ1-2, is EPEVTQTPSHQVTQMGQEVILRCVPISNHLYFYWYRQILGQKVEFLVSFYNNEISEKSEIFDDQFSVERPDGSNFTLKIRSTKLEDSAMYFCASSYISNYGYTFGSGTRLTVV.

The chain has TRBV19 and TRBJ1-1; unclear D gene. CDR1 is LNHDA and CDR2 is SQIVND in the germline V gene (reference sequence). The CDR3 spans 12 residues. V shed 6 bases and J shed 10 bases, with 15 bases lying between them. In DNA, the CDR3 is TGTGCCAGTAGCCCGCTGTATCAAGGAGCTTTCTTT. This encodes CASSPLYQGAFF.

CDR3 region: CASSVAASGLYQETQYF. CDR3 DNA: TGTGCCAGCAGCGTAGCGGCTAGCGGGCTGTACCAAGAGACCCAGTACTTC. The J gene is TRBJ2-5, the V gene TRBV9; 8 bases are shared with TRBD2. V shed 0 bases, J shed 0 bases, and the junction held 7 bases outside the gene matches. Per the germline V gene, CDR1 is SGDLS and CDR2 is YYNGEE. CDR3 size: 17 residues.

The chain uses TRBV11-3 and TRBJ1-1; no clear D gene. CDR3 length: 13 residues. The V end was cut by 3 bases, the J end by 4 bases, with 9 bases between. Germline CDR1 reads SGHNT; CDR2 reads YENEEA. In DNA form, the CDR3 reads TGTGCCAGCAGCTTCGTCCCCTCCACTGAAGCTTTCTTT. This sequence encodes CASSFVPSTEAFF.

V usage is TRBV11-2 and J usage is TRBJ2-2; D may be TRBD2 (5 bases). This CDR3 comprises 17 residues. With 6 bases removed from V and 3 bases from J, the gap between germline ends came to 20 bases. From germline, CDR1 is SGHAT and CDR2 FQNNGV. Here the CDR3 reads CASRSPGRARDTGELFF. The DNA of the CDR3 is TGTGCCAGCAGATCGCCCGGAAGGGCGCGGGACACCGGGGAGCTGTTTTTT.

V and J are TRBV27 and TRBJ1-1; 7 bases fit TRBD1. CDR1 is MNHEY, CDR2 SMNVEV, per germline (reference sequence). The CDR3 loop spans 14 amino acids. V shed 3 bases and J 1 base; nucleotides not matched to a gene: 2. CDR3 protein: CASSLGQTNTEAFF. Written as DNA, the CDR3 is TGTGCCAGCAGTTTGGGACAGACGAACACTGAAGCTTTCTTT.

The chain's CDR3 is CSVAVRPGNTIYF. The CDR3 nucleotides read TGCAGCGTTGCGGTCCGGCCCGGAAACACCATATATTTT. The chain carries TRBV29-1 and TRBJ1-3; no firm D call. CDR3 length: 13 residues. Germline V gives CDR1 SQVTM, CDR2 ANQGSEA. Trimming took 4 bases from V and 4 from J, leaving 11 bases between them.

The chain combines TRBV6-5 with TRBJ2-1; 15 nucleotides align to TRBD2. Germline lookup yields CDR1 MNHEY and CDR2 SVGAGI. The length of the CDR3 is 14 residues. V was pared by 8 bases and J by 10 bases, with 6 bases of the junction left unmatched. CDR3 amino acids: CASLGLAGGEEQFF. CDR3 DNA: TGTGCCAGCCTCGGACTAGCGGGAGGGGAAGAGCAGTTCTTC.

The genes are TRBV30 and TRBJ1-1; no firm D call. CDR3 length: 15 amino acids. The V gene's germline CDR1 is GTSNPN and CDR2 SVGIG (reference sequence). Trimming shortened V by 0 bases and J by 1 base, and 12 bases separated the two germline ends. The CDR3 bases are TGTGCCTGGAGTGTATTGGCCAGCCCGAACACTGAAGCTTTCTTT. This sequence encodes CAWSVLASPNTEAFF.